The TCR beta chain described here comes from a study of blood T cell repertoires in COVID-19. Profiling relied on immunoSEQ multiplex PCR, and the TCRdb table lists in-frame clones only, not all of them. The sample has roughly 520,000 clones, approximately 87% seen once. The count of this clone is one. Sequencing used PBMCs or T cells enriched from blood (not recorded which). The clonotype comes from a woman in her thirties or forties who had recovered from COVID-19.

CDR3 DNA sequence: TGCGCCAGCAGCCTAGGACTGAGTAATTCACCCCTCCACTTT. Translation: CASSLGLSNSPLHF. The J gene is TRBJ1-6, the V gene TRBV5-1; D ambiguous. CDR1 and CDR2 (germline): SGHRS, YFSETQ. The CDR3 totals 14 residues. Trimming removed 4 bases from V and 6 bases from J, with 11 bases in between.